This T cell receptor (beta chain) was sequenced during a study of cytomegalovirus exposure and HLA in healthy donors. Study-level results: Certain sequence variants were highly shared and formed a cluster, and this cluster was likely a sequencing artifact. At a 0.05 false discovery rate, a later analysis found 16,951 TCR beta sequences to be associated with HLA alleles.

PCR employed 60 Vbeta and 13 Jbeta primers. TCRdb's copy holds only in-frame clones and misses some; the assay was immunoSEQ multiplex PCR. In the table there are around 140,000 clones, about 64% of which are singletons. Those who donated were healthy bone marrow donors. This CDR3 has 15 amino acids. V was trimmed by 3 bases and J by 0 bases, leaving 12 bases between them. The germline V gene encodes CDR1 SGDLS and CDR2 YYNGEE. Remarks on this clone: Its antigen is unknown.

The rearrangement uses TRBV9 and TRBJ1-2; D gene ambiguous. The source material was PBMCs. The TCR originated in a woman in her thirties or forties in good health and CMV-seronegative. In DNA, the CDR3 is TGTGCCAGCAGCGCCTCGGAAGCGGCTAACTATGGCTACACCTTC. This sequence encodes CASSASEAANYGYTF. The full variable domain, completed using reference TRBV9 and TRBJ1-2, is DSGVTQTPKHLITATGQRVTLRCSPRSGDLSVYWYQQSLDQGLQFLIQYYNGEERAKGNILERFSAQQFPDLHSELNLSSLELGDSALYFCASSASEAANYGYTFGSGTRLTVV.